Reported below is one T cell receptor beta chain. TCRdb keeps only in-frame clones here, not all; method: immunoSEQ multiplex PCR. The sample includes about 40,000 clones, about 94% seen only once; the top ten take 1.7%. This entry comes from a study of T cell changes during pregnancy in multiple sclerosis. This clonotype originated in a female donor with multiple sclerosis, enrolled in a pregnancy study. The input for sequencing was peripheral blood, taken in the third trimester of pregnancy.

The DNA for the CDR3 is TGTGCCAGCAGTGGGGCTAGCGGCTCCCGACTCGGGGCAGATACGCAGTATTTT. Amino acids: CASSGASGSRLGADTQYF. The chain carries TRBV28 and TRBJ2-3, with 7 positions matching TRBD2. The CDR3 spans 18 residues. Trimming took 5 bases from V and 4 from J; bases not matched to a gene: 18. CDR1 and CDR2 (germline): MDHEN, SYDVKM. Full variable domain (missing parts from reference TRBV28 and TRBJ2-3): DVKVTQSSRYLVKRTGEKVFLECVQDMDHENMFWYRQDPGLGLRLIYFSYDVKMKEKGDIPEGYSVSREKKERFSLILESASTNQTSMYLCASSGASGSRLGADTQYFGPGTRLTVL.